This paragraph covers one TCR beta chain sequence. The sample originates from a study of T-cell reconstitution after alpha-beta-depleted transplantation in children. A TCRbeta library incorporating unique molecular identifiers was prepared. Each CDR3 protein gets one entry after TCRdb re-called the PCR reads with MiXCR. The repertoire includes over 300,000 distinct CDR3 sequences, 9% to 12% of them detected once, and less than 2.5% sits in the top ten. Germline V gives CDR1 MNHEY, CDR2 SMNVEV (reference sequence). Trimming took 2 bases from V and 4 from J, leaving 15 bases between them. The CDR3 sequence is 15 residues long.

The clonotype originates from a human donor who donated a stem cell graft to a child with acute lymphoblastic leukemia. The V and J genes are TRBV27 and TRBJ2-7; TRBD1 is a possible D gene (6 bases). The specimen was PBMCs from the stem cell graft donor, collected from the stem cell graft. Here the CDR3 DNA reads TGTGCCAGCAGTTTAGGCACAGGGCATCTGTACGAGCAGTACTTC. Protein product: CASSLGTGHLYEQYF.